This is a list of T cell receptor beta chains from one sample in a study of blood T cell repertoires in COVID-19. Assay: immunoSEQ multiplex PCR; the TCRdb copy retains only in-frame clones and omits some. The sample has 45,000 or so clones; roughly 68% are singletons. The sample comprised peripheral blood. Source of these receptors: a man older than 75 with acute or convalescent COVID-19. Each CDR3 is given with its conserved first and last residue. A D gene is named only where the DNA matches it firmly. Clone size is stated in some rows and not others, as once, few, many or a class when expanded.

v_gene: TRBV7-2; j_gene: TRBJ2-1; abundance: few; d_gene: TRBD2; CDR3nt: TGTGCCAGCAGCCCCTTTGGAGCGGGAGGGCCGTTCTTC; CDR3aa: CASSPFGAGGPFF
v_gene: TRBV2; j_gene: TRBJ2-7; abundance: .; d_gene: .; CDR3nt: TGTGCCAGCGCCACCCAGGGACTGAGCTACGAGCAGTACTTC; CDR3aa: CASATQGLSYEQYF
v_gene: TRBV10-3; j_gene: TRBJ1-6; abundance: .; d_gene: TRBD1; CDR3nt: TGTGCCATCAGCCGGACAGGGGGCCATAATTCACCCCTCCACTTT; CDR3aa: CAISRTGGHNSPLHF
v_gene: TRBV4-1; j_gene: TRBJ2-5; abundance: .; d_gene: TRBD1; CDR3nt: TGCGCCAGCAGCCAGTTACAGGGGGCTGCTGAGACCCAGTACTTC; CDR3aa: CASSQLQGAAETQYF
v_gene: TRBV6-4; j_gene: TRBJ1-5; abundance: few; d_gene: .; CDR3nt: TGTGCCAGCAGTCAAAATCAGCCCCAGCATTTT; CDR3aa: CASSQNQPQHF
v_gene: TRBV14; j_gene: TRBJ2-5; abundance: .; d_gene: TRBD1; CDR3nt: TGTGCCAGCAGCCGCCTAAAACAGGGGGCGCGAGTAGGAGAGACCCAGTACTTC; CDR3aa: CASSRLKQGARVGETQYF
v_gene: TRBV11-3; j_gene: TRBJ2-6; abundance: once; d_gene: TRBD2; CDR3nt: TGTGCCAGCAGCTTAGACGGGGCGGGAGGAAGTGGGGCCAACGTCCTGACTTTC; CDR3aa: CASSLDGAGGSGANVLTF
v_gene: TRBV28; j_gene: TRBJ2-6; abundance: .; d_gene: TRBD1; CDR3nt: TGTGCCAGCAGTTCCGGACAGGGTAGAACTGGGGCCAACGTCCTGACTTTC; CDR3aa: CASSSGQGRTGANVLTF
v_gene: TRBV7-3; j_gene: TRBJ1-3; abundance: .; d_gene: TRBD1; CDR3nt: TGTGCCAGCAGCTTAACTGGGACAGGGGCTGGAAACACCATATATTTT; CDR3aa: CASSLTGTGAGNTIYF
v_gene: TRBV18; j_gene: TRBJ2-2; abundance: few; d_gene: .; CDR3nt: TGTGCCAGCTCACCCAACCCCCTAGCGAACACCGGGGAGCTGTTTTTT; CDR3aa: CASSPNPLANTGELFF
v_gene: TRBV12-3/TRBV12-4; j_gene: TRBJ2-2; abundance: .; d_gene: TRBD1; CDR3nt: TGTGCCAGCAGAACGACAGGGACCGGGGAGCTGTTTTTT; CDR3aa: CASRTTGTGELFF
v_gene: TRBV7-9; j_gene: TRBJ2-7; abundance: few; d_gene: .; CDR3nt: TGTGCCAGCAGCTTAGACCTGCTCTACGGCTACGAGCAGTACTTC; CDR3aa: CASSLDLLYGYEQYF
v_gene: TRBV6-2/TRBV6-3; j_gene: TRBJ2-3; abundance: .; d_gene: .; CDR3nt: TGTGCCAGCAGTTACATCGACAAACTCACAGATACGCAGTATTTT; CDR3aa: CASSYIDKLTDTQYF
v_gene: TRBV12-3/TRBV12-4; j_gene: TRBJ2-1; abundance: medium-sized; d_gene: .; CDR3nt: TGTGCCAGCACGGGGGACGTTTACAATGAGCAGTTCTTC; CDR3aa: CASTGDVYNEQFF
v_gene: TRBV6-5; j_gene: TRBJ1-6; abundance: .; d_gene: .; CDR3nt: TGTGCCAGCAGTAGGTACAGGGTTAATTCACCCCTCCACTTT; CDR3aa: CASSRYRVNSPLHF
v_gene: TRBV20-1; j_gene: TRBJ2-7; abundance: many; d_gene: TRBD2; CDR3nt: TGCAGTGCTAGTGGTCTAGCGGGCAACTCCTACGAGCAGTACTTC; CDR3aa: CSASGLAGNSYEQYF
v_gene: TRBV5-1; j_gene: TRBJ2-7; abundance: .; d_gene: .; CDR3nt: TGCGCCAGCAGCTTGGCACAGGGATACGAGCAGTACTTC; CDR3aa: CASSLAQGYEQYF
v_gene: TRBV28; j_gene: TRBJ1-2; abundance: many; d_gene: .; CDR3nt: TGTGCCAGCAGTCGTCTCACAGGGAATGGCTACACCTTC; CDR3aa: CASSRLTGNGYTF
v_gene: TRBV18; j_gene: TRBJ2-5; abundance: .; d_gene: TRBD1; CDR3nt: TGTGCCAGCTCGGCGACAGGGTACCAAGAGACCCAGTACTTC; CDR3aa: CASSATGYQETQYF
v_gene: TRBV12-3/TRBV12-4; j_gene: TRBJ2-3; abundance: .; d_gene: .; CDR3nt: TGTGCCAGCACCGCAGGGGCAGATACGCAGTATTTT; CDR3aa: CASTAGADTQYF
v_gene: TRBV7-3; j_gene: TRBJ2-1; abundance: .; d_gene: TRBD2; CDR3nt: TGTGCCAGCAGCTTAATAGCGGGGTCTCACAATGAGCAGTTCTTC; CDR3aa: CASSLIAGSHNEQFF
v_gene: TRBV4-3; j_gene: TRBJ2-7; abundance: .; d_gene: TRBD1; CDR3nt: TGCGCCAGCAGCCAACAATTTACAGGGGGCTACGAGCAGTACTTC; CDR3aa: CASSQQFTGGYEQYF
v_gene: TRBV7-9; j_gene: TRBJ1-3; abundance: .; d_gene: TRBD1; CDR3nt: TGTGCCAGCAGCTTTGCCGGGACAGTCGGTGACACCATATATTTT; CDR3aa: CASSFAGTVGDTIYF
v_gene: TRBV6-7; j_gene: TRBJ2-7; abundance: .; d_gene: .; CDR3nt: TGTGCCAGCAGTTACTCGAACAGGTCCACCTACGAGCAGTACTTC; CDR3aa: CASSYSNRSTYEQYF